This T cell receptor (beta chain) came from a study of memory CD4+ T cells and cytomegalovirus serostatus. V lost 0 bases and J 7 bases, leaving 12 bases between the germline ends. From germline, CDR1 is MNHEY and CDR2 SVGAGI. This CDR3 region has 15 residues. Single viable CD3+CD4+CD8-CD45RO+ cells were sorted as the memory CD4+ T cells. Clones were sequenced by immunoSEQ multiplex PCR, and TCRdb holds only the in-frame ones, with some missing. The table shows about 60,000 clones, with approximately 80% occurring only once. This TCR derives from an adult in good health and CMV-seronegative. This chain joins TRBV6-5 and TRBJ2-2, with D possibly being TRBD1 or TRBD2 (6 bases each). Sequenced sample: memory CD4+ T cells from blood. In DNA, the CDR3 is TGTGCCAGCAGTTACTCTGGGGGGCTGGGCGGGGAGCTGTTTTTT. Its protein product is CASSYSGGLGGELFF.